A selection of T cell receptor beta chains follows, all from one sample in a study of cytotoxic CD8 clonotypes in ibrutinib-treated CLL. Generated by immunoSEQ multiplex PCR, the TCRdb table keeps only in-frame clones and is missing some. The sample has 200,000 to 250,000 clones, 75% to 80% seen once; the top ten hold 11%. The source material was PBMCs, sampled after 12 months of ibrutinib treatment. These receptors all stem from a human donor with chronic lymphocytic leukemia. Both conserved end residues are part of each CDR3. The order of the fields is clone size, D gene, J gene, V gene, CDR3 DNA, CDR3 protein. The D gene is left open where the match is weak. Size is omitted from some rows. Given values are once, few, many or a class for expanded clones.

-,TRBD2,TRBJ2-1,TRBV30,TGTGCCTGGAGTGTACTTTGGGGGGGTCGCAATGAGCAGTTCTTC,CAWSVLWGGRNEQFF
-,TRBD1,TRBJ2-2,TRBV5-4,TGTGCCAGCAGCCTGATGACAGGGTGGCAGGCCGGGGAGCTGTTTTTT,CASSLMTGWQAGELFF
-,-,TRBJ2-5,TRBV6-1,TGTGCCAGCACCGGGACTTCATCGGAAGAGACCCAGTACTTC,CASTGTSSEETQYF
-,-,TRBJ2-7,TRBV14,TGTGCCAGCAGCCCCAATTTGTTTTCCGGCTACGAGCAGTACTTC,CASSPNLFSGYEQYF
once,-,TRBJ1-1,TRBV4-1,TGCGCCAGCAGCCCTTACAGGAGTAAGAACACTGAAGCTTTCTTT,CASSPYRSKNTEAFF
-,-,TRBJ1-1,TRBV7-9,TGTGCCAGCAGCTTCAGCGGAGGGATACAAAGACCTGAAGCTTTCTTT,CASSFSGGIQRPEAFF
-,TRBD1,TRBJ1-5,TRBV28,TGTGCCAGCAGTTTAGGGACAGACTATCAGCCCCAGCATTTT,CASSLGTDYQPQHF
-,-,TRBJ1-2,TRBV6-5,TGTGCCAGCAGGGACCGCCGCTCCTATGGCTACACCTTC,CASRDRRSYGYTF
-,-,TRBJ1-3,TRBV6-5,TGTGCCAGCTCTACAGAGCAAGGAAACACCATATATTTT,CASSTEQGNTIYF
-,-,TRBJ2-2,TRBV6-5,TGTGCCAGCAGTTACTCCACAAGGGAAAGGGAGCTGTTTTTT,CASSYSTRERELFF
-,TRBD1,TRBJ1-2,TRBV10-1,TGCGCCAGCAGTGAAGGGGGCCAGGCTAACTATGGCTACACCTTC,CASSEGGQANYGYTF
once,-,TRBJ2-5,TRBV11-2,TGTGCCAGCAGCACGGGGACGGAGGGAGAGACCCAGTACTTC,CASSTGTEGETQYF
-,-,TRBJ1-5,TRBV28,TGTGCCAGCAGTCCGACCTGGGCCTCCCAGCATTTT,CASSPTWASQHF
-,-,TRBJ2-1,TRBV5-1,TGCGCCAGCAGCTTGAGGCCATGGAATGAGCAGTTCTTC,CASSLRPWNEQFF
-,-,TRBJ1-5,TRBV4-1,TGCGCCAGCAGCCAAGGCGGGTCGCGCAATCAGCCCCAGCATTTT,CASSQGGSRNQPQHF
-,-,TRBJ1-2,TRBV29-1,TGCAGCGTTGCAACTGGGGGCGCGGAGGGCTACACCTTC,CSVATGGAEGYTF
-,TRBD2,TRBJ2-1,TRBV4-1,TGCGCCAGCAGCCATGTAGCGGGGGCATTCTACAATGAGCAGTTCTTC,CASSHVAGAFYNEQFF
-,-,TRBJ2-1,TRBV4-2,TGTGCCAGCAGCCAACGTGGGACTGGGGGGTACAATGAGCAGTTCTTC,CASSQRGTGGYNEQFF
once,-,TRBJ1-6,TRBV6-5,TGTGCCAGCAGTTACGAAGTACAGGGATATTCACCCCTCCACTTT,CASSYEVQGYSPLHF
-,TRBD1,TRBJ1-4,TRBV29-1,TGCAGCGTTTCCGGACAGGGCGGGGAAAAACTGTTTTTT,CSVSGQGGEKLFF
-,-,TRBJ2-7,TRBV5-1,TGCGCCAGCAGCTTGGGTCAGTTTACCGAGCAGTACTTC,CASSLGQFTEQYF
-,-,TRBJ2-1,TRBV29-1,TGCAGCGTCGGGAACCTAGCCGAGCAGTTCTTC,CSVGNLAEQFF
-,-,TRBJ2-1,TRBV2,TGTGCCAGCAGGGCCATTTTAGGCGGTCGAAATGAGCAGTTCTTC,CASRAILGGRNEQFF
once,-,TRBJ2-3,TRBV5-1,TGCGCCAGCAGCTTGGCCCCCAGGAGAGGTGCAGATACGCAGTATTTT,CASSLAPRRGADTQYF
-,-,TRBJ2-7,TRBV19,TGTGCCAGTGCCACCCTTGGGACGGCTAACTACGAGCAGTACTTC,CASATLGTANYEQYF
-,-,TRBJ2-7,TRBV19,TGTGCCAGTAGCCAGCAGGGATTCGAGCAGTACTTC,CASSQQGFEQYF
-,-,TRBJ1-2,TRBV7-8,TGTGCCAGCTCCTGGGGGAGGGAAGGCTACACCTTC,CASSWGREGYTF
few,-,TRBJ1-4,TRBV5-1,TGCGCCAGCAGCCCGGACGTCGCCTCTAATGAAAAACTGTTTTTT,CASSPDVASNEKLFF
-,-,TRBJ2-3,TRBV4-1,TGCGCCAGCAGCCAAGATAGCGCCGGAAGGTACACAGATACGCAGTATTTT,CASSQDSAGRYTDTQYF
-,-,TRBJ1-4,TRBV7-8,TGTGCCAGCAGTCCTTCTCAGAGGGAGGTGGGAGAAAAACTGTTTTTT,CASSPSQREVGEKLFF
once,TRBD2,TRBJ2-2,TRBV6-5,TGTGCCAGCAGTTACTCTAGCGGGTATTACACCGGGGAGCTGTTTTTT,CASSYSSGYYTGELFF
-,-,TRBJ1-2,TRBV5-1,TGCGCCAGCAGCGTCTCCGGGAGCCTCGCGGGTGGCTACACCTTC,CASSVSGSLAGGYTF
-,-,TRBJ2-5,TRBV6-5,TGTGCCAGCAGTGAAGAGTACCAAGAGACCCAGTACTTC,CASSEEYQETQYF
once,TRBD1,TRBJ2-7,TRBV30,TGTGCCTGGAGTGCCTTGACAGGGGCCTACGAGCAGTACTTC,CAWSALTGAYEQYF
-,-,TRBJ1-1,TRBV4-2,TGTGCCAGCGGACCCGGGGCGAATTTGAACACTGAAGCTTTCTTT,CASGPGANLNTEAFF
once,-,TRBJ2-7,TRBV28,TGTGCCAGCAGTTTCCATCTGGCGGCCCTCTCCTACGAGCAGTACTTC,CASSFHLAALSYEQYF
-,TRBD1,TRBJ2-7,TRBV18,TGTGCCAGCTCACCACCCGTTCAGGGGGCGGGCGAGCAGTACTTC,CASSPPVQGAGEQYF